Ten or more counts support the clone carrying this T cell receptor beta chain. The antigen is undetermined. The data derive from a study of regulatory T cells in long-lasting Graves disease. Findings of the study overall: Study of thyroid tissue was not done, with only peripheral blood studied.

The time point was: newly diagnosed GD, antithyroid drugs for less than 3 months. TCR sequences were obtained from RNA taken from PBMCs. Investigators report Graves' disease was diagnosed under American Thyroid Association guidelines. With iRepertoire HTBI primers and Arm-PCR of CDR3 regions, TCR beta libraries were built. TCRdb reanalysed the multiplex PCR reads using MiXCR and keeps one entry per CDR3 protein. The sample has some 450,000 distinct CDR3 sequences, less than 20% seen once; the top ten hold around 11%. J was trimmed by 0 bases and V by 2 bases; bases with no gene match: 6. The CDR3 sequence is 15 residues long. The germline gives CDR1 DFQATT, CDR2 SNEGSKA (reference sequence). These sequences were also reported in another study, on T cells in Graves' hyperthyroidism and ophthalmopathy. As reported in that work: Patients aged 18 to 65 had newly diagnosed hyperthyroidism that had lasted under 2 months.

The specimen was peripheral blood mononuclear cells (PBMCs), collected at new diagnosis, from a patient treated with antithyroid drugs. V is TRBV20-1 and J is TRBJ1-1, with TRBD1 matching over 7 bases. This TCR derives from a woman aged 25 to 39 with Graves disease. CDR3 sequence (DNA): TGCAGTGCTAGAAAACCGGGACAGATGAACACTGAAGCTTTCTTT. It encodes CSARKPGQMNTEAFF.